A single sample is the source of the 24 T cell receptor beta chains below, sequenced in a study of chemoradiotherapy in HPV16-positive cancers. The data were produced by immunoSEQ multiplex PCR, yet TCRdb's version contains in-frame clones alone and is incomplete. The sample holds under 20,000 clones, roughly 84% seen once. This material consisted of blood, taken from a patient who underwent chemoradiotherapy. The origin of the receptors is a human donor with HPV-associated anogenital cancer.

This chain links TRBV13 with TRBJ1-1, with D perhaps matching TRBD1 (5 bases). The germline V gene encodes CDR1 PRHDT and CDR2 FYEKMQ (reference sequence). The V end lost 3 bases, the J end lost 0 bases, and 11 bases lay between the germline ends. The length of the CDR3 is 15 residues. CDR3 DNA: TGTGCCAGCAGCTTGAGGGGCGTCATGAACACTGAAGCTTTCTTT. It specifies CASSLRGVMNTEAFF.

This clone has just a few counts. The chain recombines TRBV6-6 with TRBJ1-2, with D maybe TRBD1 (5 bases). The germline V and J ends were trimmed by 11 bases and 2 bases, with 12 bases remaining between them. Germline-derived CDR1 and CDR2 are MNHNY and SVGAGI (reference sequence). The length of the CDR3 is 12 residues. The CDR3 DNA reads TGTGCCGGCTGGGGGACCAACTATGGCTACACCTTC. Its translation is CAGWGTNYGYTF.

The chain couples TRBV9 to TRBJ1-1; 7 positions match TRBD1. The CDR3 extends over 14 amino acids. Losses at the gene ends were 3 bases for V and 2 bases for J; bases not matched to a gene: 4. The germline V gene encodes CDR1 SGDLS and CDR2 YYNGEE. Here the CDR3 DNA reads TGTGCCAGCAGCGAACGACAGGGAAACACTGAAGCTTTCTTT. Translation: CASSERQGNTEAFF.

The chain employs TRBV5-4 and TRBJ2-7, with a weak D call TRBD1 (6 bases). The CDR3 has 14 residues. The germline CDR1 and CDR2 sequences are SGHNT and YYREEE (reference sequence). The V end lost 3 bases, the J end lost 3 bases, and 13 bases lay between the germline ends. CDR3 amino acids: CASSSKTGRYEQYF. As DNA, the CDR3 is TGTGCCAGCAGCTCAAAGACAGGACGCTACGAGCAGTACTTC.

The chain recombines TRBV19 with TRBJ2-7; D is perhaps TRBD1 (6 bases). V lost 4 bases, J lost 3 bases, and 13 bases lay in between. This CDR3 comprises 14 residues. CDR1 LNHDA and CDR2 SQIVND come from the germline V gene (reference sequence). CDR3: CASSTLQGDYEQYF. The CDR3 DNA reads as TGTGCCAGTAGTACCTTACAGGGAGACTACGAGCAGTACTTC.

This clone has more than one count but fewer than ten. The V and J genes are TRBV5-1 and TRBJ2-3; D might be TRBD1 (6 bases). Germline CDR1 SGHRS, CDR2 YFSETQ. Deletions cut 3 bases from V and 1 base from J, with 9 bases between. The CDR3 consists of 14 residues. The CDR3 sequence is CASSSRQGTDTQYF. In DNA form, the CDR3 reads TGCGCCAGCAGCTCTAGACAGGGCACAGATACGCAGTATTTT.

V gene TRBV7-8 combines with J gene TRBJ2-1; 8 bases are shared with TRBD2. Germline lookup yields CDR1 SGHVS and CDR2 FQNEAQ. The J segment lost 4 bases and the V segment lost 5 bases, leaving 4 bases of the junction unmatched. The CDR3 has 14 amino acids. CDR3 protein: CASSPSGGYNEQFF. The CDR3 coding sequence is TGTGCCAGCAGCCCGTCGGGAGGGTACAATGAGCAGTTCTTC. Filled out from reference TRBV7-8 and TRBJ2-1, the complete variable domain reads GAGVSQSPRYKVAKRGQDVALRCDPISGHVSLFWYQQALGQGPEFLTYFQNEAQLDKSGLPSDRFFAERPEGSVSTLKIQRTQQEDSAVYLCASSPSGGYNEQFFGPGTRLTVL.

This sequence joins TRBV18 and TRBJ1-2; D is unresolved. The CDR3 covers 13 residues. The ends were cut back, 1 base at V and 8 bases at J, with 11 bases in the middle. The germline CDR1 and CDR2 sequences are KGHSH and LQKENI. This CDR3 reads CASSPRDGRGYTF. The CDR3 coding sequence is TGTGCCAGCTCACCACGGGATGGTCGGGGCTACACCTTC.

The table lists this clone with a count of one. J is TRBJ1-6 and V is TRBV15; no definite D call. CDR3 length equals 15 residues. The ends were cut back, 6 bases at V and 0 bases at J, with 9 bases in the middle. From germline, CDR1 is LNHNV and CDR2 YYDKDF (reference sequence). The CDR3 sequence: CATSQKSSYNSPLHF. In nucleotides, the CDR3 is TGTGCCACCAGTCAAAAGAGCTCCTATAATTCACCCCTCCACTTT.

The count of this clone is one. The chain combines TRBV2 with TRBJ2-7; TRBD1 matches at 9 bases. In germline, CDR1 is SNHLY, CDR2 FYNNEI. The ends lost 8 bases at V and 4 bases at J; junction bases unmatched: 6. The length of the CDR3 is 13 residues. CDR3 loop: CASYRDRAYEQYF. CDR3 DNA: TGTGCCAGCTACCGGGACAGGGCATACGAGCAGTACTTC.

This chain links TRBV6-1 with TRBJ1-2; 8 bases agree with TRBD1. The CDR3 consists of 14 residues. Losses at the gene ends were 5 bases for V and 6 bases for J; bases not matched to a gene: 8. Germline CDR1 reads MNHNS; CDR2 reads SASEGT. As DNA, the CDR3 is TGTGCCAGCAGTCCGGGACAGGAGAGGGATGGCTACACCTTC. Encoded protein: CASSPGQERDGYTF.

V gene TRBV6-4 combines with J gene TRBJ2-2, with TRBD2 matching 9 bases. This CDR3 is 15 amino acids long. Unmatched junction bases numbered 3, after V lost 3 bases and J lost 4 bases. The germline CDR1 and CDR2 sequences are MRHNA and SNTAGT. CDR3 residues: CASSESGGSTGELFF. CDR3 DNA: TGTGCCAGCAGTGAGAGCGGGGGGAGCACCGGGGAGCTGTTTTTT.

The chain carries TRBV5-5 and TRBJ1-4; the D is unclear. The germline gives CDR1 SGHKS, CDR2 YYEKEE (reference sequence). There are 16 residues in the CDR3. V lost 1 base and J 5 bases, leaving 15 bases between the germline ends. The chain's CDR3 is CASSLSLVFFNEKLFF. The CDR3, as DNA: TGTGCCAGCAGCTTGAGTTTGGTGTTTTTCAATGAAAAACTGTTTTTT.

This clone showed up just once. The CDR3 is CASSLGGDQPQHF. As DNA, the CDR3 is TGTGCCAGCAGCTTGGGAGGGGATCAGCCCCAGCATTTT. The chain links TRBV5-4 to TRBJ1-5; D may be TRBD1 (5 bases). V dropped 0 bases and J dropped 5 bases, with 6 bases sitting between them. Germline V gene sequence: CDR1 SGHNT, CDR2 YYREEE (reference sequence). The CDR3 loop spans 13 amino acids.

J is TRBJ1-3 and V is TRBV16, with 8 bases lining up with TRBD1. CDR1 is KGHSY and CDR2 is FQNENV in the germline V gene. The V segment lost 0 bases and the J segment 2 bases; nucleotides outside the gene matches: 0. The CDR3 covers 15 residues. CDR3 nucleotides: TGTGCCAGCAGCCAATCGACAGGGGCTGGAAACACCATATATTTT. It translates to CASSQSTGAGNTIYF. The full variable domain, completed using reference TRBV16 and TRBJ1-3, is GEEVAQTPKHLVRGEGQKAKLYCAPIKGHSYVFWYQQVLKNEFKFLISFQNENVFDETGMPKERFSAKCLPNSPCSLEIQATKLEDSAVYFCASSQSTGAGNTIYFGEGSWLTVV.

This chain joins TRBV19 and TRBJ1-5; tentative D call: TRBD1 (6 bases). The ends were cut back, 8 bases at V and 9 bases at J, with 20 bases in the middle. Germline V gene lookup returns CDR1 LNHDA and CDR2 SQIVND (reference sequence). The CDR3 is made up of 14 amino acids. The CDR3 is CASGMTGPDRPQHF. The CDR3 DNA reads as TGTGCCAGTGGAATGACAGGCCCGGATCGGCCCCAGCATTTT. The full variable domain, rest sourced from reference TRBV19 and TRBJ1-5, is DGGITQSPKYLFRKEGQNVTLSCEQNLNHDAMYWYRQDPGQGLRLIYYSQIVNDFQKGDIAEGYSVSREKKESFPLTVTSAQKNPTAFYLCASGMTGPDRPQHFGDGTRLSIL.

In DNA form, the CDR3 reads TGTGCCAGCAGCCCGGACAGGGGTAATCAGCCCCAGCATTTT. Protein sequence: CASSPDRGNQPQHF. The genes are TRBV7-6 and TRBJ1-5; the match to TRBD1 covers 9 bases. CDR3 length: 14 residues. After removal of 5 bases from V and 4 bases from J, the junction contained 3 bases not matched to a gene. Germline V gene lookup returns CDR1 SGHVS and CDR2 FNYEAQ.

This clone was found once. Here the CDR3 reads CASHLSGTSFAYEQYF. The CDR3 DNA follows: TGCGCCAGCCACCTCTCCGGGACTAGCTTCGCCTACGAGCAGTACTTC. The genes are TRBV5-1 and TRBJ2-7; 9 nucleotides match TRBD2. This CDR3 is 16 amino acids long. Germline CDR1 and CDR2: SGHRS and YFSETQ. V shed 7 bases, J shed 2 bases, and the junction held 13 bases outside the gene matches.

This chain joins TRBV6-5 and TRBJ2-7; no firm D call. The germline V gene encodes CDR1 MNHEY and CDR2 SVGAGI. CDR3 length: 15 amino acids. Trimming shortened V by 6 bases and J by 3 bases, and 18 bases separated the two germline ends. CDR3 in DNA: TGTGCCAGCAGCCCTCTTACGGCAGGCGACTACGAGCAGTACTTC. This codes for CASSPLTAGDYEQYF.

The chain employs TRBV27 and TRBJ2-1; D gene unclear. This CDR3 contains 12 residues. Trimming took 3 bases from V and 10 from J, leaving 10 bases between them. CDR1 MNHEY and CDR2 SMNVEV come from the germline V gene (reference sequence). As DNA, the CDR3 is TGTGCCAGCAGTTTGGGTGTAGGAGAGCAGTTCTTC. Its translation: CASSLGVGEQFF.

This sequence joins TRBV4-2 and TRBJ2-5; the D is unclear. V was shortened by 1 base and J by 4 bases, with 7 bases between the two germline ends. Per the germline V gene, CDR1 is LGHNA and CDR2 is YNFKEQ. The CDR3 has 13 amino acids. As DNA, the CDR3 is TGTGCCAGCAGCCAAGGAGAGCGAGAGACCCAGTACTTC. Residues: CASSQGERETQYF.

The CDR3 sequence is CASSRGPGKMNTEAFF. As DNA, the CDR3 is TGTGCCAGCAGCCGAGGACCGGGCAAGATGAACACTGAAGCTTTCTTT. The chain uses TRBV5-5 and TRBJ1-1; D gene ambiguous. Looked up from germline, CDR1 is SGHKS and CDR2 is YYEKEE (reference sequence). V lost 4 bases and J lost 0, with 16 bases in between. The CDR3 consists of 16 residues.

This clone was detected only a few times. The junction does not match germline at one end; this may be a read error. The chain combines TRBV28 with TRBJ1-6; weak D call: TRBD1 (6 bases). The CDR3 is 13 residues long. Germline V gene lookup returns CDR1 MDHEN and CDR2 SYDVKM. The CDR3 region has the DNA TGTGCCAGCAGCCCGAAAACCCTAGACAGGCACTGCTTT. Amino acid sequence: CASSPKTLDRHCF.

V gene TRBV6-1 combines with J gene TRBJ1-5; D might be TRBD1 (6 bases). This CDR3 has 16 amino acids. The V gene's germline CDR1 is MNHNS and CDR2 SASEGT. Trimming stripped 4 bases from V and 4 bases from J, with 17 bases between. CDR3 DNA sequence: TGTGCCAGCAGTGTTAGTAAGGGGGTAAAGAATCAGCCCCAGCATTTT. Protein product: CASSVSKGVKNQPQHF.